Following are 22 T cell receptor beta chains from one sample sequenced in a study of cytomegalovirus exposure and HLA in healthy donors. The protocol was immunoSEQ multiplex PCR, while the TCRdb copy is restricted to in-frame clones and leaves out a portion. The table shows about 360,000 clones, with just over 85% occurring only once. The sequenced sample was PBMCs. These receptors were obtained from a woman aged 18-29 years in good health and CMV-seronegative.

V gene TRBV6-1 combines with J gene TRBJ1-2; D is ambiguous. This CDR3 has 15 amino acids. The V and J ends lost 2 bases and 2 bases respectively, with 12 bases between them. The germline V gene has CDR1 MNHNS and CDR2 SASEGT. Here the CDR3 reads CASSEPSVLNYGYTF. The CDR3 DNA reads TGTGCCAGCAGTGAACCGTCCGTACTGAACTATGGCTACACCTTC.

The chain links TRBV4-1 to TRBJ2-3; D might be TRBD1 (5 bases). The CDR3 spans 14 residues. Germline assignment: CDR1 MGHRA and CDR2 YSYEKL. Trimming took off 5 bases at V and 3 bases at J, with 12 bases between the two ends. CDR3 bases: TGCGCCAGCAGCAGATCCAGGGAAACAGATACGCAGTATTTT. Amino acids: CASSRSRETDTQYF.

This clone came up a few times. The chain links TRBV28 to TRBJ1-2, with 8 positions matching TRBD1. Germline CDR1 is MDHEN and CDR2 is SYDVKM. Trimming at V came to 6 bases and at J to 3 bases, leaving 9 bases not matched to a gene. CDR3 length: 15 residues. The CDR3 sequence is CASSIGTGPYYGYTF. CDR3 DNA sequence: TGTGCCAGCAGCATTGGGACAGGACCCTACTATGGCTACACCTTC.

The chain employs TRBV5-8 and TRBJ1-5; D gene ambiguous. This CDR3 has 12 residues. The V end lost 4 bases, the J end lost 7 bases, and 9 bases lay between the germline ends. The germline CDR1 and CDR2 sequences are SGHTS and YDEGEE. The CDR3 region has the DNA TGTGCCAGCAGCCAACTTATCCAGCCCCAGCATTTT. Residues: CASSQLIQPQHF.

This clone was recorded once. The CDR3 is CASSRASGSPYEQYF. The CDR3 coding sequence is TGTGCCAGCAGTCGTGCTAGCGGGAGCCCCTACGAGCAGTACTTC. V is TRBV28 and J is TRBJ2-7; 10 bases align to TRBD2. Germline CDR1 and CDR2: MDHEN and SYDVKM. Losses at the gene ends were 5 bases for V and 2 bases for J; bases not matched to a gene: 6. There are 15 residues in the CDR3.

V usage is TRBV5-6 and J usage is TRBJ1-5; D uncertain. From germline, CDR1 is SGHDT and CDR2 YYEEEE. The CDR3 has 16 residues. V lost 4 bases, J lost 2 bases, and 16 bases lay in between. The CDR3 is CASSLRESGGNQPQHF. CDR3 DNA sequence: TGTGCCAGCAGCCTTCGTGAGTCCGGGGGCAATCAGCCCCAGCATTTT.

The chain recombines TRBV30 with TRBJ2-3, with TRBD2 matching over 12 bases. This CDR3 spans 16 amino acids. V shed 1 base, J shed 6 bases, and the junction held 8 bases outside the gene matches. CDR1 and CDR2 (germline): GTSNPN, SVGIG (reference sequence). CDR3 region: CAWSASRLAGVDTQYF. The DNA for the CDR3 is TGTGCCTGGAGTGCCTCCCGACTAGCGGGAGTGGATACGCAGTATTTT.

The chain recombines TRBV28 with TRBJ1-5, with 9 bases identical to TRBD1. The V segment lost 2 bases and the J segment 5 bases; nucleotides outside the gene matches: 4. From germline, CDR1 is MDHEN and CDR2 SYDVKM. This CDR3 comprises 15 residues. Here the CDR3 DNA reads TGTGCCAGCAGTTTAGGACAGGGGCCGGATCAGCCCCAGCATTTT. It translates to CASSLGQGPDQPQHF.

This chain joins TRBV5-4 and TRBJ2-7; D not resolved. CDR3 length: 13 amino acids. Per the germline V gene, CDR1 is SGHNT and CDR2 is YYREEE (reference sequence). V shed 1 base and J shed 2 bases, with 7 bases lying between them. The CDR3 bases are TGTGCCAGCAGCTTGAGTCAGACCTACGAGCAGTACTTC. It specifies CASSLSQTYEQYF.

The chain joins TRBV11-2 to TRBJ2-7; TRBD2 matches 7 bases. V lost 0 bases and J lost 6; bases outside the gene matches: 5. The CDR3 runs to 14 residues. In germline, CDR1 is SGHAT, CDR2 FQNNGV. The CDR3 region has the DNA TGTGCCAGCAGCTTAGAGACTAGCTTGGGCGAGCAGTACTTC. This codes for CASSLETSLGEQYF.

Worth noting for this clone: Other DNA sequences of this sample code for an identical CDR3. J is TRBJ1-5 and V is TRBV5-1; 8 positions agree with TRBD1. Germline V gene data show CDR1 as SGHRS and CDR2 as YFSETQ. This CDR3 comprises 15 residues. V was clipped by 0 bases and J by 4 bases; unmatched bases: 3. Written as DNA, the CDR3 is TGCGCCAGCAGCTTGGAAGGGACAGGAAATCAGCCCCAGCATTTT. Its translation is CASSLEGTGNQPQHF. Looking up the rest from reference TRBV5-1 and TRBJ1-5 gives the full variable domain: KAGVTQTPRYLIKTRGQQVTLSCSPISGHRSVSWYQQTPGQGLQFLFEYFSETQRNKGNFPGRFSGRQFSNSRSEMNVSTLELGDSALYLCASSLEGTGNQPQHFGDGTRLSIL.

As for this clone: Relative to the germline gene, one junction end is altered; a read error may explain this. The chain has TRBV13 and TRBJ1-1; unclear D gene. Germline CDR1 and CDR2: PRHDT and FYEKMQ (reference sequence). The CDR3 is 15 residues long. DNA for the CDR3: TGCGCCAGCAGCCAAGGTATCGGGTCGAACACTGAAGCTTTCTTT. Amino acid sequence: CASSQGIGSNTEAFF.

J is TRBJ1-1 and V is TRBV29-1, with 9 bases matching TRBD1. Germline V gene lookup returns CDR1 SQVTM and CDR2 ANQGSEA. The CDR3 length is 13 residues. Unmatched junction bases numbered 7, after V lost 6 bases and J lost 5 bases. The CDR3 DNA follows: TGCAGCGTGGGGTTAGGGACAGGGACTGAAGCTTTCTTT. This gives the protein CSVGLGTGTEAFF.

This rearrangement joins TRBV15 to TRBJ2-1; D gene uncertain. This CDR3 contains 14 residues. CDR1 and CDR2 from the germline V gene are LNHNV and YYDKDF (reference sequence). Trimming pared 5 bases from V and 7 bases from J, leaving 15 bases between. CDR3 protein: CATSAGDSRNEQFF. The CDR3 coding sequence is TGTGCCACCAGCGCCGGAGATAGCCGAAATGAGCAGTTCTTC. Full variable domain (rest looked up from reference TRBV15 and TRBJ2-1): DAMVIQNPRYQVTQFGKPVTLSCSQTLNHNVMYWYQQKSSQAPKLLFHYYDKDFNNEADTPDNFQSRRPNTSFCFLDIRSPGLGDTAMYLCATSAGDSRNEQFFGPGTRLTVL.

The chain combines TRBV6-1 with TRBJ2-4; TRBD2 is a possible D gene (5 bases). Between the trimmed V and J ends, which lost 5 bases and 4 bases, there was a span of 12 bases. The CDR3 runs to 14 residues. Germline lookup yields CDR1 MNHNS and CDR2 SASEGT. CDR3 protein: CASSITRGKNIQYF. The CDR3 DNA sequence: TGTGCCAGCAGTATAACCCGCGGGAAAAACATTCAGTACTTC.

The chain has TRBV5-1 and TRBJ1-2; 7 nucleotides agree with TRBD1. V lost 4 bases to trimming and J lost 0 bases; unmatched junction nucleotides: 6. The CDR3 is 15 residues long. The germline gives CDR1 SGHRS, CDR2 YFSETQ. CDR3 nucleotide sequence: TGCGCCAGCAGCGCGGGGACAGAACCTAACTATGGCTACACCTTC. Translated: CASSAGTEPNYGYTF.

This chain uses TRBV7-7 with TRBJ2-1; TRBD2 matches at 9 bases. V dropped 5 bases and J dropped 6; count of bases not matched to a gene: 8. This CDR3 comprises 15 residues. CDR1 SSHAT and CDR2 FNYEAQ come from the germline V gene (reference sequence). The DNA of the CDR3 is TGTGCCAGCAGCCGTGGGACTAGCACTTCCAATGAGCAGTTCTTC. Translating it yields CASSRGTSTSNEQFF.

The V and J genes are TRBV7-9 and TRBJ2-2; maybe TRBD2 (6 bases). The CDR3 totals 16 residues. The V end was cut by 0 bases, the J end by 2 bases, with 10 bases between. Germline assignment: CDR1 SEHNR and CDR2 FQNEAQ (reference sequence). CDR3 residues: CASSLAGTRNTGELFF. The CDR3, as DNA: TGTGCCAGCAGCTTAGCCGGGACTCGAAACACCGGGGAGCTGTTTTTT.

This chain joins TRBV28 and TRBJ1-4; TRBD1 is a possible D gene (5 bases). Looked up from germline, CDR1 is MDHEN and CDR2 is SYDVKM. V was trimmed by 3 bases and J by 9 bases, leaving 14 bases between them. The length of the CDR3 is 14 residues. The CDR3 here is CASSFRARDQKLFF. The CDR3 DNA reads as TGTGCCAGCAGTTTCAGGGCCAGGGATCAAAAACTGTTTTTT.

The CDR3 DNA is TGTGCCAGCAGTTCTTGGCGGGGGGTAAGAGGCGATACGCAGTATTTT. It specifies CASSSWRGVRGDTQYF. This rearrangement joins TRBV28 to TRBJ2-3; 8 positions match TRBD2. J gave up 6 bases and V 4 bases, and 12 bases lay outside the gene matches. Germline-derived CDR1 and CDR2 are MDHEN and SYDVKM. There are 16 residues in the CDR3.

A single count supports this clone. This chain joins TRBV2 and TRBJ2-1, with 7 positions matching TRBD1. Unmatched junction bases numbered 14, after V lost 8 bases and J lost 7 bases. Germline V CDR1 and CDR2: SNHLY, FYNNEI. The CDR3 extends over 15 amino acids. CDR3 sequence reads: CASQPLDRVANEQFF. The CDR3 nucleotides are TGTGCCAGCCAGCCTTTAGACAGGGTTGCGAATGAGCAGTTCTTC.

The chain combines TRBV29-1 with TRBJ1-1; TRBD1 aligns across 11 bases. Germline assignment: CDR1 SQVTM and CDR2 ANQGSEA. Unmatched junction bases numbered 5, after V lost 7 bases and J lost 4 bases. This CDR3 is 13 amino acids long. Written as DNA, the CDR3 is TGCAGCGCCCCCGGGACAGGGGGCACTGAAGCTTTCTTT. As protein: CSAPGTGGTEAFF.